This T cell receptor beta chain was recovered during a study of control samples from healthy donors and cancer patients. Assay used: immunoSEQ multiplex PCR; TCRdb lists only in-frame clones, some missing. The table lists over 100,000 clones, about 92% of them singletons. With 6 bases removed from V and 1 base from J, the gap between germline ends came to 9 bases. This CDR3 spans 14 amino acids. Germline CDR1 reads MDHEN; CDR2 reads SYDVKM. Input material: blood. The chain recombines TRBV28 with TRBJ2-2; possible D gene TRBD1, 5 bases. The receptor was isolated from a woman aged 18-30 years in good health. The CDR3 reads CASSRQRNTGELFF. The CDR3 nucleotides are TGTGCCAGCAGCAGACAGAGGAACACCGGGGAGCTGTTTTTT.